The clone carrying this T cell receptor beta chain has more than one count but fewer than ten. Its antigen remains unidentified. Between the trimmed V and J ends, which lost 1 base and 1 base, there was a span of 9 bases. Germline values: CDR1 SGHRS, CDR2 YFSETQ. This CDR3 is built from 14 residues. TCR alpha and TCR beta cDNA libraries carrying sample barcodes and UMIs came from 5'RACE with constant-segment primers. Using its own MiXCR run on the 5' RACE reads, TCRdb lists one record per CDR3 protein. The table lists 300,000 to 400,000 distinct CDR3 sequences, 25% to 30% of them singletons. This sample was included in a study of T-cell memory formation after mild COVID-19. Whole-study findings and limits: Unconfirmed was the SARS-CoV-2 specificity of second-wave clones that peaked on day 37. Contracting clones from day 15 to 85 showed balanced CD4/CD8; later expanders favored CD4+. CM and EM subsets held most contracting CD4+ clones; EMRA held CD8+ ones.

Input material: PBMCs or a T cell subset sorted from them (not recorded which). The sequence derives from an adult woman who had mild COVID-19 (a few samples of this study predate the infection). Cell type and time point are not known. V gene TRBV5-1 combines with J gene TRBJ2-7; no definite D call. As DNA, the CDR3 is TGCGCCAGCAGCTTGAGGCAGACTTCCTACGAGCAGTACTTC. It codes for CASSLRQTSYEQYF.